These 17 T cell receptor beta chains were sequenced from one sample in a study of T cell responses to AZD1222 COVID-19 vaccine. Assay used: immunoSEQ multiplex PCR; TCRdb lists only in-frame clones, some missing. The sample lists about 92,000 clones; approximately 84% were seen once. Sequenced here: peripheral blood, sampled on day 0 of AZD1222 vaccination. The source of these receptors is an adult in good health.

The J gene is TRBJ2-3, the V gene TRBV5-1; D is uncertain. The V gene lost 4 bases and the J gene lost 4 bases, with 19 bases spanning the gap. The germline V gene has CDR1 SGHRS and CDR2 YFSETQ. This CDR3 is 16 amino acids long. The CDR3 nucleotides are TGCGCCAGCAGCCCCACTTCTGGGCAGGCGGCAGATACGCAGTATTTT. Translation: CASSPTSGQAADTQYF.

The chain uses TRBV4-1 and TRBJ1-2, with D possibly TRBD1 on 5 matching bases. The ends were cut back, 8 bases at V and 3 bases at J, with 16 bases in the middle. CDR1 MGHRA and CDR2 YSYEKL come from the germline V gene. This CDR3 comprises 14 residues. The CDR3 region is CASGPGSRDYGYTF. The DNA for the CDR3 is TGCGCCAGCGGCCCAGGGAGTCGGGACTATGGCTACACCTTC.

This clone was counted a single time. Here the CDR3 reads CASRDGLANTGELFF. CDR3 bases: TGTGCCAGCAGGGATGGACTAGCGAACACCGGGGAGCTGTTTTTT. The chain is built from TRBV2 and TRBJ2-2, with TRBD2 matching over 7 bases. V lost 6 bases and J lost 0; bases outside the gene matches: 4. Germline-derived CDR1 and CDR2 are SNHLY and FYNNEI. This CDR3 has 15 residues.

The V call is TRBV7-9, the J call TRBJ2-1, with a weak D call TRBD2 (5 bases). Germline-derived CDR1 and CDR2 are SEHNR and FQNEAQ (reference sequence). CDR3 length: 19 residues. The ends were cut back, 1 base at V and 9 bases at J, with 28 bases in the middle. The CDR3 here is CASSLDPVRRSGSQFEQFF. In DNA form, the CDR3 reads TGTGCCAGCAGCTTAGATCCTGTCCGGCGGTCGGGGTCGCAATTTGAGCAGTTCTTC.

The chain carries TRBV5-1 and TRBJ2-7; D ambiguous. Deletions cut 3 bases from V and 2 bases from J, with 15 bases between. The CDR3 loop spans 15 amino acids. Germline CDR1 SGHRS, CDR2 YFSETQ. CDR3 region: CASSSPTVNPYEQYF. CDR3 sequence (DNA): TGCGCCAGCAGCTCCCCGACGGTGAACCCCTACGAGCAGTACTTC.

V usage is TRBV28 and J usage is TRBJ1-6; TRBD1 aligns across 7 bases. CDR1 is MDHEN and CDR2 is SYDVKM in the germline V gene. J gave up 9 bases and V 8 bases, and 7 bases lay outside the gene matches. The CDR3 covers 13 residues. CDR3 sequence (DNA): TGTGCCAGCCGGACAGGAAAGGGTTCACCCCTCCACTTT. Its translation is CASRTGKGSPLHF.

The chain couples TRBV6-5 to TRBJ1-4, with D unresolved. This CDR3 has 13 amino acids. The V gene lost 5 bases and the J gene lost 4 bases, with 8 bases spanning the gap. Germline assignment: CDR1 MNHEY and CDR2 SVGAGI. The CDR3 bases are TGTGCCAGCAGTATGACTAATAATGAAAAACTGTTTTTT. Translating gives CASSMTNNEKLFF.

The genes are TRBV27 and TRBJ2-7; 13 nucleotides line up with TRBD2. CDR3 length equals 18 residues. J lost 4 bases, V lost 2 bases, and 11 bases had no gene match. Germline V CDR1 and CDR2: MNHEY, SMNVEV (reference sequence). As DNA, the CDR3 is TGTGCCAGCAGTTTACCCGAACTAGCGGGAGGGCTCGGGTACGAGCAGTACTTC. Residues: CASSLPELAGGLGYEQYF.

This chain joins TRBV2 and TRBJ2-4; D is tentatively TRBD1 or TRBD2 (5 bases each). CDR1 is SNHLY and CDR2 is FYNNEI in the germline V gene. CDR3 size: 18 residues. V lost 7 bases, J lost 0 bases, and 22 bases lay in between. CDR3 nucleotide sequence: TGTGCCAGCATGAGGTCAGGGAGTATAGAAGGAGCCAAAAACATTCAGTACTTC. It codes for CASMRSGSIEGAKNIQYF.

The V gene is TRBV19, the J gene TRBJ1-4; D perhaps matches TRBD1 (6 bases). Trimming shortened V by 8 bases and J by 7 bases, and 20 bases separated the two germline ends. The CDR3 has 15 amino acids. The germline gives CDR1 LNHDA, CDR2 SQIVND (reference sequence). The CDR3 DNA reads as TGTGCCAGTGCTCCCCGTCAGGGGCAACGTGAAAAACTGTTTTTT. This gives the protein CASAPRQGQREKLFF.

This chain links TRBV19 with TRBJ1-1, with a weak D call TRBD1 (6 bases). V lost 7 bases and J lost 3, with 15 bases in between. The length of the CDR3 is 14 residues. The germline V gene encodes CDR1 LNHDA and CDR2 SQIVND (reference sequence). The CDR3 region has the DNA TGTGCCAGTACAACCAGGGGACTGGACACTGAAGCTTTCTTT. As protein: CASTTRGLDTEAFF.

The rearrangement links TRBV19 to TRBJ2-5, with D tentatively TRBD1 (6 bases). Trimming removed 6 bases from V and 3 bases from J, with 17 bases in between. Germline CDR1 is LNHDA and CDR2 is SQIVND (reference sequence). The length of the CDR3 is 15 residues. The CDR3 DNA follows: TGTGCCAGTAGGAAGGGGCAGGGGCTGGAAGAGACCCAGTACTTC. Translation gives CASRKGQGLEETQYF.

This chain connects TRBV6-5 to TRBJ2-7; no reliable D call. CDR1 is MNHEY and CDR2 is SVGAGI in the germline V gene. This CDR3 comprises 14 residues. Between the trimmed V and J ends, which lost 0 bases and 3 bases, there was a span of 9 bases. In DNA, the CDR3 is TGTGCCAGCAGTTACTCTAACAGTGGCTACGAGCAGTACTTC. As protein: CASSYSNSGYEQYF.

V is TRBV7-9 and J is TRBJ2-7, with TRBD2 matching over 11 bases. Losses at the gene ends were 2 bases for V and 5 bases for J; bases not matched to a gene: 5. Per germline, CDR1 SEHNR and CDR2 FQNEAQ (reference sequence). CDR3 length equals 15 residues. Written as DNA, the CDR3 is TGTGCCAGCAGCTTATCGGCTAGCGGGAGGAACGAGCAGTACTTC. Protein sequence: CASSLSASGRNEQYF.

The genes are TRBV30 and TRBJ1-1; 9 bases fit TRBD1. This CDR3 spans 14 amino acids. Losses at the gene ends were 3 bases for V and 3 bases for J; bases not matched to a gene: 5. The germline gives CDR1 GTSNPN, CDR2 SVGIG (reference sequence). CDR3: CAWSPDRGYTEAFF. The CDR3 DNA is TGTGCCTGGAGCCCGGACAGGGGATACACTGAAGCTTTCTTT.

V and J are TRBV28 and TRBJ2-7; possibly TRBD2 for D (6 bases). Trimming removed 5 bases from V and 0 bases from J, with 11 bases in between. This CDR3 has 14 residues. Germline values: CDR1 MDHEN, CDR2 SYDVKM. The DNA for the CDR3 is TGTGCCAGCAGTACGGGGGTCCGCTCCTACGAGCAGTACTTC. Amino acid sequence: CASSTGVRSYEQYF.

This clone has more than one count but fewer than ten. The gene calls are TRBV5-4 and TRBJ1-1; 7 positions match TRBD1. CDR1 and CDR2 from the germline V gene are SGHNT and YYREEE (reference sequence). Unmatched junction bases numbered 4, after V lost 3 bases and J lost 2 bases. The CDR3 is 14 residues long. The CDR3 sequence: CASSSGQRNTEAFF. The CDR3 bases are TGTGCCAGCAGCTCGGGACAGCGAAACACTGAAGCTTTCTTT.